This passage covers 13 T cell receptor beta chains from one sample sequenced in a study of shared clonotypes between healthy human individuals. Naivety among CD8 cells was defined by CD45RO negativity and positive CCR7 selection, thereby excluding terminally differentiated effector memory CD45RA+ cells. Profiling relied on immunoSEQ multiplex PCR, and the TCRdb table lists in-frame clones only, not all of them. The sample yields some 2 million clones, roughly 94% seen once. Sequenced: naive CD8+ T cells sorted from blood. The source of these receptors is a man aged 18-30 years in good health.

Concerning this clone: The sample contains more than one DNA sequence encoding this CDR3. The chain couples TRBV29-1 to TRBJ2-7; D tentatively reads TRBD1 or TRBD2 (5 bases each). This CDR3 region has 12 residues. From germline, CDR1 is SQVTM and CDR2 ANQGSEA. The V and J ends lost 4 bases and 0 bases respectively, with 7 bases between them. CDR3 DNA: TGCAGCGTTGGGGACGGCTCCTACGAGCAGTACTTC. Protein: CSVGDGSYEQYF.

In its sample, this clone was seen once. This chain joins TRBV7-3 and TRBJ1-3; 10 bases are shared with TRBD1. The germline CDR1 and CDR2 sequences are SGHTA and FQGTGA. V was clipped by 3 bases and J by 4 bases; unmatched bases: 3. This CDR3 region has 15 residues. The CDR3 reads CASSFGQGGGNTIYF. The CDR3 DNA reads TGTGCCAGCAGCTTCGGACAGGGGGGCGGAAACACCATATATTTT.

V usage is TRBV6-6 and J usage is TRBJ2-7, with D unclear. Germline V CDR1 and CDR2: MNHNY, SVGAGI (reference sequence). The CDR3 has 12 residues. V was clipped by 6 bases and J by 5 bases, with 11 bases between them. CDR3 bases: TGTGCCAGCAGCCCGGCAGTAGACGAGCAGTACTTC. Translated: CASSPAVDEQYF.

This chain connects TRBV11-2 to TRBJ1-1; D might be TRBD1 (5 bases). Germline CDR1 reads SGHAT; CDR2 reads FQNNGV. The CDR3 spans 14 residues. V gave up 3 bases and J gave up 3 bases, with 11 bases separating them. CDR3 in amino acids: CASSFTGAYTEAFF. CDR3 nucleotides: TGTGCCAGCAGCTTCACAGGAGCCTACACTGAAGCTTTCTTT.

The CDR3 loop is CAWRLAGTDTQYF. DNA of the CDR3: TGTGCCTGGAGACTAGCGGGGACAGATACGCAGTATTTT. This rearrangement joins TRBV30 to TRBJ2-3; TRBD2 aligns across 10 bases. The V gene's germline CDR1 is GTSNPN and CDR2 SVGIG (reference sequence). This CDR3 region has 13 residues. V lost 3 bases and J lost 3; bases outside the gene matches: 0.

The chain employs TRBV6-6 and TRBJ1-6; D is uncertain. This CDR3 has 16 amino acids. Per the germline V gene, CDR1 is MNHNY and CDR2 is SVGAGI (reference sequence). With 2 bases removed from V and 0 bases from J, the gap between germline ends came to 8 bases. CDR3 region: CASSYSSYSYNSPLHF. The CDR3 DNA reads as TGTGCCAGCAGTTACAGCAGCTACTCCTATAATTCACCCCTCCACTTT.

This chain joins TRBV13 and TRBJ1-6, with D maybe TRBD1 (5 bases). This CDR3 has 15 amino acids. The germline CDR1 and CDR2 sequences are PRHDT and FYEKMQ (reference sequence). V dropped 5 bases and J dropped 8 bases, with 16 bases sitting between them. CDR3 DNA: TGTGCCAGCAGCGCCCGCGGGACCCATTATTCACCCCTCCACTTT. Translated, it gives CASSARGTHYSPLHF.

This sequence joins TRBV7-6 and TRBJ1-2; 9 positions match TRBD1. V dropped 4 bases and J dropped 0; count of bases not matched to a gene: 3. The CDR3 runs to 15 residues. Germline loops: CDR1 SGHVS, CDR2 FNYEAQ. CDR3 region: CASSSRQGANYGYTF. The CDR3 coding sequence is TGTGCCAGCAGCTCCCGACAGGGGGCTAACTATGGCTACACCTTC. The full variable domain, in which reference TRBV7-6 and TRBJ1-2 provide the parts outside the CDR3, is GAGVSQSPRYKVTKRGQDVALRCDPISGHVSLYWYRQALGQGPEFLTYFNYEAQQDKSGLPNDRFSAERPEGSISTLTIQRTEQRDSAMYRCASSSRQGANYGYTFGSGTRLTVV.

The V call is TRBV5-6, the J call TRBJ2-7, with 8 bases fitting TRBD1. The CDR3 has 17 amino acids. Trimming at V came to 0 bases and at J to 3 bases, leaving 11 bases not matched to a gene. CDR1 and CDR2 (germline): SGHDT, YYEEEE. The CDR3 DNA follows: TGTGCCAGCAGCTTGGATCCCTCGGGACAGGCCTACTACGAGCAGTACTTC. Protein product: CASSLDPSGQAYYEQYF.

This CDR3 reads CASSLYRDRGDWAQYF. The DNA for the CDR3 is TGTGCCAGCAGTTTATATCGGGACCGAGGGGATTGGGCCCAGTACTTC. This chain links TRBV28 with TRBJ2-5; either TRBD1 or TRBD2 may fit D (5 bases each). Germline V CDR1 and CDR2: MDHEN, SYDVKM. V gave up 1 base and J gave up 9 bases, with 21 bases separating them. The CDR3 has 16 amino acids.

The CDR3 region is CASSLGTVWSNSPLHF. For the CDR3, the DNA is TGTGCCAGCAGCTTGGGTACGGTATGGTCTAATTCACCCCTCCACTTT. The chain joins TRBV5-5 to TRBJ1-6; D is uncertain. The CDR3 length is 16 residues. V was cut by 0 bases and J by 6 bases, with 13 bases left in between. Germline values: CDR1 SGHKS, CDR2 YYEKEE (reference sequence).

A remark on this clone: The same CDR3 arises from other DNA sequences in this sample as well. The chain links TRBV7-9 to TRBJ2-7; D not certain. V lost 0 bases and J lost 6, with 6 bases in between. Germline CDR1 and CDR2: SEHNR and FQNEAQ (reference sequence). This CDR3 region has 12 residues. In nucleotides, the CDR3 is TGTGCCAGCAGCTTAGCCGGTTCCGAGCAGTACTTC. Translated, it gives CASSLAGSEQYF.

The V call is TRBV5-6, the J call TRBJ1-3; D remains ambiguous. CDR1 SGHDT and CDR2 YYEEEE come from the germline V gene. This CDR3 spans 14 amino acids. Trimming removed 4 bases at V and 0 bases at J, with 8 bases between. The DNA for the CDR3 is TGTGCCAGCAGCGCGGGAGACTCTGGAAACACCATATATTTT. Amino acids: CASSAGDSGNTIYF.